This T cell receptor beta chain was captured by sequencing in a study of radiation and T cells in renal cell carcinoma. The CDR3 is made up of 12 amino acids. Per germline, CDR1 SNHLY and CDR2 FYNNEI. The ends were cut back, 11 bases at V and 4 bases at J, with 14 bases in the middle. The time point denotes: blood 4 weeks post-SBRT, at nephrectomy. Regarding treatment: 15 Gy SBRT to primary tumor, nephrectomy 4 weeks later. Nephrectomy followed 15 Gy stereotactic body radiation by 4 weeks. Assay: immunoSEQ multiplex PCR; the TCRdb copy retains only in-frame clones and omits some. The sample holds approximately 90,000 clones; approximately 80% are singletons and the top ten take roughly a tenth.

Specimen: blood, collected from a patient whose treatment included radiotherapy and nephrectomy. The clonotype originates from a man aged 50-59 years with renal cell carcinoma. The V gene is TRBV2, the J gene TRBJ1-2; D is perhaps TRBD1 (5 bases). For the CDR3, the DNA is TGTGCCTCCACGGGGGAGGTCTATGGCTACACCTTC. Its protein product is CASTGEVYGYTF.